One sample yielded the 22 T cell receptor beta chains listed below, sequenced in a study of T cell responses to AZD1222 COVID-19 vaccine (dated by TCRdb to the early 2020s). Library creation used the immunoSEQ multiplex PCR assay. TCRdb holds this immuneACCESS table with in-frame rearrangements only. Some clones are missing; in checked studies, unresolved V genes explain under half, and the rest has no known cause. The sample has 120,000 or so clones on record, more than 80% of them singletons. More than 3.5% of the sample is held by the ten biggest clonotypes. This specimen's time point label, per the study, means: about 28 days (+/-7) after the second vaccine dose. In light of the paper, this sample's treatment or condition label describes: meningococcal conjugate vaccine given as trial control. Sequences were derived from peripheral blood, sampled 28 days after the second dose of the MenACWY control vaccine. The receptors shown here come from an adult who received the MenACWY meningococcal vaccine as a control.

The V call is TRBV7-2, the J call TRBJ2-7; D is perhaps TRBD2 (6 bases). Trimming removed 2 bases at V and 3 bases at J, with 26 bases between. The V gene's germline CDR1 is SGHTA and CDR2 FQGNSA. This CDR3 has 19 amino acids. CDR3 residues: CASSLWVGVGSGSVYEQYF. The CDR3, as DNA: TGTGCCAGCAGCTTATGGGTCGGGGTAGGCAGCGGGTCGGTCTACGAGCAGTACTTC.

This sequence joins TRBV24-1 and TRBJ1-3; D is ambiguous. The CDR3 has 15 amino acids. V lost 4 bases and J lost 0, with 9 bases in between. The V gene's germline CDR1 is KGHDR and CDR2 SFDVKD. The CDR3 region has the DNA TGTGCCACCAGTGACCCAGGAATCTCTGGAAACACCATATATTTT. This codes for CATSDPGISGNTIYF.

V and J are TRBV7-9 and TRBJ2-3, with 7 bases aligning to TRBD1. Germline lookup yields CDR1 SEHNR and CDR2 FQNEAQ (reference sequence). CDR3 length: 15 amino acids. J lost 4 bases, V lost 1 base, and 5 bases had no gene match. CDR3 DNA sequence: TGTGCCAGCAGCTTAGTAGGGGGCGTCGCAGATACGCAGTATTTT. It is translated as CASSLVGGVADTQYF.

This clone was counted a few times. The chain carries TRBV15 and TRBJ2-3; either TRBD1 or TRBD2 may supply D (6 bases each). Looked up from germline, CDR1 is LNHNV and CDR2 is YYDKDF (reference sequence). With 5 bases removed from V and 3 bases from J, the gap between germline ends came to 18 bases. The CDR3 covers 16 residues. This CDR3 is CATSQGQGGRTDTQYF. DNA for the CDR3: TGTGCCACCAGCCAGGGGCAGGGTGGGAGGACAGATACGCAGTATTTT.

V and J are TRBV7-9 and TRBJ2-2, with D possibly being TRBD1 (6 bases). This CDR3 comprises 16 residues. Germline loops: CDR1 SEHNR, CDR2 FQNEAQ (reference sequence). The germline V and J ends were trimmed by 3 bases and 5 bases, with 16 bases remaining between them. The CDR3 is CASSFSAAGETGELFF. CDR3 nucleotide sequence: TGTGCCAGCAGCTTTTCGGCAGCAGGGGAAACCGGGGAGCTGTTTTTT.

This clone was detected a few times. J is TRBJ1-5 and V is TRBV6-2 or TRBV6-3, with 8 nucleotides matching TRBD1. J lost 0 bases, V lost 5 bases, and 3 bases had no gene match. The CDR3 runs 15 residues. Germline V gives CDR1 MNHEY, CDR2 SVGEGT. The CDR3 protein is CASSPTGVSNQPQHF. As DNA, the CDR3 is TGTGCCAGCAGTCCGACAGGGGTTAGCAATCAGCCCCAGCATTTT.

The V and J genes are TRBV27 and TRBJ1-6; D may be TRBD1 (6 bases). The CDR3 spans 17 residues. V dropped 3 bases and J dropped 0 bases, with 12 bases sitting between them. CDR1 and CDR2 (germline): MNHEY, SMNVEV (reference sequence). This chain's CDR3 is CASSFRQARSYNSPLHF. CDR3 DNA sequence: TGTGCCAGCAGTTTCCGACAGGCCCGCTCCTATAATTCACCCCTCCACTTT.

This CDR3 is CASSPPTHSTDTQYF. The CDR3 DNA sequence: TGTGCCAGCAGTCCGCCGACACATAGCACAGATACGCAGTATTTT. This rearrangement joins TRBV6-5 to TRBJ2-3; D not certain. The CDR3 runs to 15 residues. Trimming pared 5 bases from V and 0 bases from J, leaving 12 bases between. The germline CDR1 and CDR2 sequences are MNHEY and SVGAGI.

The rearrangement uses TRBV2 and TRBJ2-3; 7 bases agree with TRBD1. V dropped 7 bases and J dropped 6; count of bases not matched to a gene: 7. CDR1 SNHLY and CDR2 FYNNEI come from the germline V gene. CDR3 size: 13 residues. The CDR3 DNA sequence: TGTGCCAGCAACCAACAGGGGACCGATACGCAGTATTTT. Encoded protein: CASNQQGTDTQYF.

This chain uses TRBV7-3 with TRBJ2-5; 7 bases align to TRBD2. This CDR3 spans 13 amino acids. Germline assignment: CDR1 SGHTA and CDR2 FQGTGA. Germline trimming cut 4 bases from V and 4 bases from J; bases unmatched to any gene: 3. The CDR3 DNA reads TGTGCCAGCAGCTATAGGGAGGGAGAGACCCAGTACTTC. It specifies CASSYREGETQYF.

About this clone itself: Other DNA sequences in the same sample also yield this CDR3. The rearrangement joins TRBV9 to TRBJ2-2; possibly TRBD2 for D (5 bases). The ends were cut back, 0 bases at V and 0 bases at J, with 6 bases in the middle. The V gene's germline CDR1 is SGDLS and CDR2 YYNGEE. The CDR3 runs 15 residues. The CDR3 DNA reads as TGTGCCAGCAGCGTAGTGGACTCGAACACCGGGGAGCTGTTTTTT. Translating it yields CASSVVDSNTGELFF.

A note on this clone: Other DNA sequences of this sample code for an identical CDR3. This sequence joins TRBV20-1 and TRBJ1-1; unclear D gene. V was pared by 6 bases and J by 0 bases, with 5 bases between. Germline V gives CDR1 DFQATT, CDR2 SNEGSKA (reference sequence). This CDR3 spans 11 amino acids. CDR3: CSAKVNTEAFF. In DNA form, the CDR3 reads TGCAGTGCCAAGGTGAACACTGAAGCTTTCTTT.

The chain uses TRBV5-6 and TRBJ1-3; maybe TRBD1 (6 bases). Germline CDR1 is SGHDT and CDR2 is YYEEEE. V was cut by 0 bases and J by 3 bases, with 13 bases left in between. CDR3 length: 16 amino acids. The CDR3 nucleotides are TGTGCCAGCAGCTTGGAGGCGGGGGCATTTGGAAACACCATATATTTT. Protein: CASSLEAGAFGNTIYF.

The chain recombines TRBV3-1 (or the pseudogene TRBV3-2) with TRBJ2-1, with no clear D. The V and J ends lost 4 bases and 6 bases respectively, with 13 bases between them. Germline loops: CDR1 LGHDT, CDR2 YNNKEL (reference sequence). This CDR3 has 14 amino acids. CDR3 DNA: TGTGCCAGCAGCCGAGCGCACCCCGGCAATGAGCAGTTCTTC. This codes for CASSRAHPGNEQFF.

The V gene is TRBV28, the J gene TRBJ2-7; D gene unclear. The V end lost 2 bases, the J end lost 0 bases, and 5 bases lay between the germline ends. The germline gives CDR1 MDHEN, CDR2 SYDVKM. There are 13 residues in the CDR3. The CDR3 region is CASSLEDSYEQYV. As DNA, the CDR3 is TGTGCCAGCAGTTTAGAGGACTCCTACGAGCAGTACGTC.

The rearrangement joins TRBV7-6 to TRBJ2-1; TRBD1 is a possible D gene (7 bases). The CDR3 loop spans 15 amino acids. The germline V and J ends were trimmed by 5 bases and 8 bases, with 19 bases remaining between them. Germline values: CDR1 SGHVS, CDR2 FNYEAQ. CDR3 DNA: TGTGCCAGCAGCGCGGGGAGGACAGGTTCCTATGAGCAGTTCTTC. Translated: CASSAGRTGSYEQFF.

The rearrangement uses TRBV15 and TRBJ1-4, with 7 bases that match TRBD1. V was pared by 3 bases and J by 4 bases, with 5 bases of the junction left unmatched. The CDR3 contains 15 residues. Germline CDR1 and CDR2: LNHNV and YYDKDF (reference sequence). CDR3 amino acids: CATSRWGQLNEKLFF. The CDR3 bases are TGTGCCACCAGCAGGTGGGGACAGCTTAATGAAAAACTGTTTTTT.

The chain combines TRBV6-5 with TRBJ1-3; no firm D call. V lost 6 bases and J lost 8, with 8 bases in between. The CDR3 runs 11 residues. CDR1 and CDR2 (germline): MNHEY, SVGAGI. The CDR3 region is CASSTRDTIYF. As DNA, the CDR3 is TGTGCCAGCAGCACCCGGGACACCATATATTTT.

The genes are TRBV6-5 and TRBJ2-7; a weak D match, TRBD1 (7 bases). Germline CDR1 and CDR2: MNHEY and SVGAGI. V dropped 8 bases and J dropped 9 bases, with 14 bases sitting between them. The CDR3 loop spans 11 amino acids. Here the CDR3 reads CASLGGGVQYF. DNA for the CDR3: TGTGCCAGCCTCGGAGGGGGCGTGCAGTACTTC.

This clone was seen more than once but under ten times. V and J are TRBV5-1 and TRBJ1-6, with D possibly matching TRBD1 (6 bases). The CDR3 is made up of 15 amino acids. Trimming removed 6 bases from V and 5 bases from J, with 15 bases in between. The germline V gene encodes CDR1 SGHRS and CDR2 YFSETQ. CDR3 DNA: TGCGCCAGCACCCCGGCTGGACAGAATAATTCACCCCTCCACTTT. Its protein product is CASTPAGQNNSPLHF.

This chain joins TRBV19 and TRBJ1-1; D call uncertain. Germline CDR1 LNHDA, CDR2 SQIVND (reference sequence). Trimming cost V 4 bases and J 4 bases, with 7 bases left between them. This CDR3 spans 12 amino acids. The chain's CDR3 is CASSTGSTEAFF. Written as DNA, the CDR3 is TGTGCCAGTAGTACTGGGAGCACTGAAGCTTTCTTT.

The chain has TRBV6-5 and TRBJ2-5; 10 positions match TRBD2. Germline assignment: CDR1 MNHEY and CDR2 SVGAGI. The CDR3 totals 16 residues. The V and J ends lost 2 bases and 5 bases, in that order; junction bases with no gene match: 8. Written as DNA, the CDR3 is TGTGCCAGCAGTTACGGGGCTAGCGGGAGCGAGGAGACCCAGTACTTC. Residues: CASSYGASGSEETQYF.